Following are 27 T cell receptor beta chains from one sample sequenced in a study of identical twins. TCRdb analysed the 5' RACE reads with MiXCR anew, one entry per CDR3 protein. The profile covers 570,000 or so distinct CDR3 sequences, with more than 9% appearing a single time and under 3% taken by the ten largest. This same sample was also part of a study on yellow fever vaccine responses in identical twins.

The sequencing sample was made of PBMCs. These receptors were taken from a woman aged 18 to 35 in good health.

This clonotype was observed many times. The J gene is TRBJ1-1, the V gene TRBV4-2; D is uncertain. Trimming removed 5 bases at V and 2 bases at J, with 6 bases between. Germline V gives CDR1 LGHNA, CDR2 YNFKEQ. The CDR3 sequence is 12 residues long. CDR3 amino acids: CASSWANTEAFF. DNA of the CDR3: TGTGCCAGCAGCTGGGCCAACACTGAAGCTTTCTTT.

This clonotype has at least ten counts. V gene TRBV7-2 combines with J gene TRBJ2-3; TRBD2 matches 7 bases. Germline CDR1 is SGHTA and CDR2 is FQGNSA. The CDR3 has 16 residues. Losses at the gene ends were 5 bases for V and 5 bases for J; bases not matched to a gene: 13. CDR3 DNA: TGTGCCAGCAGCCATAGAGGTCGGGAGGTAGTAGATACGCAGTATTTT. Amino acids: CASSHRGREVVDTQYF.

This clonotype was counted between two and nine times. The CDR3 DNA follows: TGTGCCAGCAGATTCGGGACAGGGGGTACCGCTGAAGCTTTCTTT. It codes for CASRFGTGGTAEAFF. The chain uses TRBV7-9 and TRBJ1-1, with 11 bases that match TRBD1. Unmatched junction bases numbered 9, after V lost 6 bases and J lost 6 bases. Germline CDR1 is SEHNR and CDR2 is FQNEAQ (reference sequence). The CDR3 is 15 residues long.

This chain connects TRBV11-2 to TRBJ2-2, with D uncertain. Germline lookup yields CDR1 SGHAT and CDR2 FQNNGV. Trimming took 5 bases from V and 1 from J, leaving 11 bases between them. The CDR3 runs 15 residues. The CDR3: CASSPSHLNTGELFF. In nucleotides, the CDR3 is TGTGCCAGCAGCCCCTCCCATTTGAACACCGGGGAGCTGTTTTTT.

This clonotype was detected many times. V is TRBV28 and J is TRBJ2-3; a weak D match, TRBD2 (6 bases). CDR1 and CDR2 from the germline V gene are MDHEN and SYDVKM. This CDR3 comprises 15 residues. Trimming stripped 5 bases from V and 3 bases from J, with 15 bases between. CDR3 bases: TGTGCCAGCAGTGAGGTCCGCGGGAAGACAGATACGCAGTATTTT. Translation: CASSEVRGKTDTQYF.

This clonotype appeared a few times. The J gene is TRBJ2-1, the V gene TRBV11-1, with 9 bases matching TRBD2. V lost 2 bases and J lost 2; bases outside the gene matches: 13. Germline V lookup: CDR1 SGHAT, CDR2 FQDESV (reference sequence). The CDR3 is made up of 19 amino acids. The CDR3 protein is CASSLPRKALAGTYNEQFF. CDR3 nucleotide sequence: TGTGCCAGCAGCTTACCCAGGAAGGCGCTAGCGGGGACCTACAATGAGCAGTTCTTC.

This clonotype occurred many times. The V call is TRBV4-3, the J call TRBJ2-7, with D possibly matching TRBD1 (5 bases). In germline, CDR1 is LGHNA, CDR2 YSLEER. V shed 3 bases and J shed 3 bases, with 15 bases lying between them. This CDR3 has 15 amino acids. The CDR3, as DNA: TGCGCCAGCAGCCAGGACCAGGACACTAACTACGAGCAGTACTTC. Its protein is CASSQDQDTNYEQYF.

This clonotype was seen many times. This chain links TRBV20-1 with TRBJ1-6; 9 bases are a match to TRBD1. The V segment lost 7 bases and the J segment 6 bases; nucleotides outside the gene matches: 4. Germline CDR1 is DFQATT and CDR2 is SNEGSKA (reference sequence). There are 13 residues in the CDR3. The CDR3 bases are TGCAGTGAACAGGGGGCCGGTAATTCACCCCTCCACTTT. This codes for CSEQGAGNSPLHF.

The table lists this clonotype with a few counts. The chain has TRBV30 and TRBJ2-3, with D perhaps TRBD1 (5 bases). Per germline, CDR1 GTSNPN and CDR2 SVGIG (reference sequence). V lost 0 bases and J 4 bases, leaving 11 bases between the germline ends. The CDR3 runs 14 residues. The CDR3 loop reads CAWSVGSGPDTQYF. The CDR3 bases are TGTGCCTGGAGTGTGGGTTCAGGGCCAGATACGCAGTATTTT.

The chain links TRBV20-1 to TRBJ2-5, with D possibly TRBD2 on 5 matching bases. V lost 3 bases, J lost 5 bases, and 16 bases lay in between. The CDR3 covers 14 residues. CDR1 is DFQATT and CDR2 is SNEGSKA in the germline V gene (reference sequence). The CDR3 loop is CSASGVGVGETQYF. The CDR3 DNA reads as TGCAGTGCTAGCGGGGTAGGAGTGGGCGAGACCCAGTACTTC.

This clonotype was observed a handful of times. This chain joins TRBV12-3 or TRBV12-4 and TRBJ2-5; 11 bases agree with TRBD2. This CDR3 is built from 18 residues. With 3 bases clipped from V and 4 bases from J, the junction kept 13 bases outside the gene matches. The CDR3 sequence is CASSFSNLAGGGAETQYF. In DNA, the CDR3 is TGTGCCAGCAGTTTCTCCAACCTAGCGGGAGGAGGGGCAGAGACCCAGTACTTC.

Only a few counts were recorded for this clonotype. The chain recombines TRBV9 with TRBJ2-1, with 10 nucleotides matching TRBD2. V lost 0 bases to trimming and J lost 6 bases; unmatched junction nucleotides: 6. The CDR3 runs to 16 residues. Germline V gives CDR1 SGDLS, CDR2 YYNGEE. CDR3 amino acids: CASSVAMRTSGNEQFF. For the CDR3, the DNA is TGTGCCAGCAGCGTAGCTATGAGGACTAGCGGCAATGAGCAGTTCTTC.

A few counts support this clonotype. The rearrangement uses TRBV20-1 and TRBJ2-5; 9 nucleotides agree with TRBD2. The CDR3 runs to 15 residues. Trimming took 1 base from V and 4 from J; bases not matched to a gene: 7. The V gene's germline CDR1 is DFQATT and CDR2 SNEGSKA (reference sequence). The CDR3 spells CSARVASGATETQYF. The CDR3 coding sequence is TGCAGTGCTAGAGTGGCTAGCGGGGCCACAGAGACCCAGTACTTC.

This clonotype occurred a few times. The chain's CDR3 is CASSFLQGASAGGPSEQFF. The DNA of the CDR3 is TGTGCCAGCAGTTTTCTTCAGGGGGCTTCGGCGGGAGGGCCGAGTGAGCAGTTCTTC. This rearrangement joins TRBV12-3 or TRBV12-4 to TRBJ2-1; D possibly corresponds to TRBD2 (9 bases). The V gene lost 3 bases and the J gene lost 9 bases, with 30 bases spanning the gap. This CDR3 is built from 19 residues.

This clonotype was observed many times. This sequence joins TRBV20-1 and TRBJ2-5, with 12 bases identical to TRBD2. This CDR3 is 17 amino acids long. J lost 3 bases, V lost 0 bases, and 8 bases had no gene match. Germline lookup yields CDR1 DFQATT and CDR2 SNEGSKA (reference sequence). CDR3 nucleotide sequence: TGCAGTGCTAGAGATCTACTAGCGGGGGGAGTGGAAGAGACCCAGTACTTC. Residues: CSARDLLAGGVEETQYF.

At least ten counts were recorded for this clonotype. The chain combines TRBV4-3 with TRBJ2-1; 8 positions match TRBD2. Looked up from germline, CDR1 is LGHNA and CDR2 is YSLEER. Trimming took 0 bases from V and 5 from J; bases not matched to a gene: 3. This CDR3 spans 15 amino acids. This CDR3 is CASSQDPSGHNEQFF. CDR3 coding DNA: TGCGCCAGCAGCCAAGATCCTAGCGGGCACAATGAGCAGTTCTTC.

The CDR3 sequence is CASSQDAASGGGTDTQYF. In DNA, the CDR3 is TGTGCCAGCAGCCAAGATGCGGCTAGCGGGGGGGGCACAGATACGCAGTATTTT. The V gene is TRBV4-2, the J gene TRBJ2-3; 12 bases line up with TRBD2. The V gene end was trimmed by 0 bases and the J gene end by 1 base; junction bases not matched to a gene: 5. The CDR3 contains 18 residues. The germline V gene has CDR1 LGHNA and CDR2 YNFKEQ.

This clonotype came up many times. The chain couples TRBV12-3 or TRBV12-4 to TRBJ2-5, with unresolved D. V was pared by 2 bases and J by 5 bases, with 6 bases between. The CDR3 loop spans 12 amino acids. The CDR3 DNA reads TGTGCCAGCAGTTTATCGAGGGAGACCCAGTACTTC. Its translation is CASSLSRETQYF.

V is TRBV6-5 and J is TRBJ1-5, with 7 bases aligning to TRBD1. The germline V gene has CDR1 MNHEY and CDR2 SVGAGI. CDR3 size: 18 residues. Unmatched junction bases numbered 10, after V lost 2 bases and J lost 0 bases. The CDR3 DNA reads TGTGCCAGCAGTTACGGCCCCTCAGGGGGAGGTAGCAATCAGCCCCAGCATTTT. This sequence encodes CASSYGPSGGGSNQPQHF.

This clonotype has only one observation. The CDR3 DNA is TGCAGTGCTAGATATCTAGGTCTTGGAACCGGGGAGCTGTTTTTT. Translating gives CSARYLGLGTGELFF. J is TRBJ2-2 and V is TRBV20-1; no clear D. Germline assignment: CDR1 DFQATT and CDR2 SNEGSKA (reference sequence). This CDR3 spans 15 amino acids. Trimming shortened V by 2 bases and J by 5 bases, and 15 bases separated the two germline ends.

In its sample, this clonotype was seen a few times. V and J are TRBV20-1 and TRBJ2-5, with TRBD2 identical over 7 bases. V trimming: 3 bases; J trimming: 3 bases; junction bases outside the gene matches: 4. Germline values: CDR1 DFQATT, CDR2 SNEGSKA (reference sequence). This CDR3 is built from 13 residues. This chain's CDR3 is CSASPAGKETQYF. Written as DNA, the CDR3 is TGCAGTGCTAGTCCAGCGGGGAAAGAGACCCAGTACTTC.

The V and J genes are TRBV27 and TRBJ2-2; D gene ambiguous. The CDR3 runs to 12 residues. Per germline, CDR1 MNHEY and CDR2 SMNVEV (reference sequence). The V end was cut by 6 bases, the J end by 7 bases, with 9 bases between. The CDR3 region is CASSSLLGELFF. Written as DNA, the CDR3 is TGTGCCAGCAGCTCCCTGCTCGGGGAGCTGTTTTTT.

The chain employs TRBV5-1 and TRBJ1-1, with D uncertain. V was shortened by 0 bases and J by 1 base, with 10 bases between the two germline ends. Germline values: CDR1 SGHRS, CDR2 YFSETQ. The CDR3 consists of 15 residues. The CDR3 region has the DNA TGCGCCAGCAGCTTGGACGGGGTTTGGAACACTGAAGCTTTCTTT. This translates into CASSLDGVWNTEAFF.

The rearrangement uses TRBV4-2 and TRBJ2-2; 13 bases agree with TRBD2. The V and J ends lost 2 bases and 2 bases, in that order; junction bases with no gene match: 2. The length of the CDR3 is 17 residues. The germline V gene encodes CDR1 LGHNA and CDR2 YNFKEQ. CDR3 sequence: CASSQRTSGGNTGELFF. The CDR3, as DNA: TGTGCCAGCAGCCAAAGGACTAGCGGGGGTAACACCGGGGAGCTGTTTTTT.

This chain links TRBV7-6 with TRBJ2-7; 9 positions match TRBD2. V trimming: 0 bases; J trimming: 6 bases; junction bases outside the gene matches: 12. Germline V lookup: CDR1 SGHVS, CDR2 FNYEAQ. This CDR3 comprises 17 residues. The CDR3 bases are TGTGCCAGCAGCTTAGCGAGCGCGGGAGGGCCCTTGTCCGAGCAGTACTTC. Its protein product is CASSLASAGGPLSEQYF.

This clonotype was counted ten times or more. The J gene is TRBJ1-1, the V gene TRBV28, with TRBD1 identical over 8 bases. Germline V lookup: CDR1 MDHEN, CDR2 SYDVKM. CDR3 length: 16 residues. Trimming cost V 5 bases and J 6 bases; bases outside gene matches: 14. In nucleotides, the CDR3 is TGTGCCAGCAGTGGACTTGACAGGGGTTTTTTGGCTGAAGCTTTCTTT. Amino acid sequence: CASSGLDRGFLAEAFF.

V gene TRBV20-1 combines with J gene TRBJ2-1; 7 bases are shared with TRBD1. The CDR3 is 12 amino acids. J lost 8 bases, V lost 6 bases, and 7 bases had no gene match. Germline assignment: CDR1 DFQATT and CDR2 SNEGSKA (reference sequence). The CDR3 DNA is TGCAGTGCCCCGGGACAGAATTATGAGCAGTTCTTC. Translating it yields CSAPGQNYEQFF.